One sample yielded the 4 T cell receptor beta chains listed below, sequenced in a study of tissue T cells after allogeneic stem cell transplantation. Time point defined: mouse harvest day 7 after allogeneic transplant. Mouse grafts combined 10^7 T-cell-depleted bone marrow cells with 10^6 splenic CD5+ T cells. This table comes from immunoSEQ multiplex PCR, and its TCRdb copy is limited to in-frame clones, with some not included. This table holds thousands of clones, around 48% found once. The sequenced material came from gut tissue. These receptor sequences come from a female BALB/c mouse given C57BL/6 T cells with graft-versus-host disease after an allogeneic hematopoietic cell transplant.

About this clone: Each gene name is a mouse one. The DNA ends 1 residue before the CDR3 does, and the rest of the CDR3 is filled in from the germline J gene. The chain couples TRBV26 to TRBJ2-1; D is uncertain. V was trimmed by 3 bases and J by 1 base, leaving 4 bases between them. CDR3 length: 13 amino acids. CDR1 is KGHPV, CDR2 FQNQEV, per germline (reference sequence). CDR3: CASSLDNYAEQFF. Incomplete CDR3 DNA: TGTGCCAGCAGTCTCGACAACTATGCTGAGCAGTTC.

A word on this clone: Gene names follow the mouse nomenclature. The DNA ends 1 residue before the CDR3 does, and the rest of the CDR3 is filled in from the germline J gene. This sequence joins TRBV15 and TRBJ2-1, with 10 bases identical to TRBD2. Germline-derived CDR1 and CDR2 are SGHND and FRSKSL. The CDR3 has 14 residues. V shed 3 bases and J 7 bases; nucleotides not matched to a gene: 3. Partial CDR3 DNA: TGTGCCAGCAGTTTCCTGGGGGGGCGAGCTGAGCAGTTC. Translated: CASSFLGGRAEQF. The CDR3 in its entirety is CASSFLGGRAEQFF.

Remarks on this clone: Genes and germline are mouse. In the same sample, other DNA sequences code for this CDR3. The sequenced CDR3 bases are TGTGCCAGCAGTCTAGGACAGGCAAACTCCGACTACACC. It translates to CASSLGQANSDYT. The CDR3 in its entirety is CASSLGQANSDYTF. The chain employs TRBV26 and TRBJ1-2; 7 positions agree with TRBD1. The CDR3 extends 1 residue past the end of the read, so its final part is completed from the germline J gene. Germline CDR1 is KGHPV and CDR2 is FQNQEV (reference sequence). J lost 0 bases, V lost 3 bases, and 1 base had no gene match. The CDR3 is made up of 14 amino acids.

A word on this clone: Gene names refer to mouse genes. Read sequence stops 1 residue before the CDR3 end, and the germline J gene provides the missing end. This rearrangement joins TRBV31 to TRBJ1-4; 10 bases match TRBD1. The CDR3 has 12 amino acids. Losses at the gene ends were 6 bases for V and 7 bases for J; bases not matched to a gene: 2. Per the germline V gene, CDR1 is GKSSPN and CDR2 is SITVG. Incomplete CDR3 DNA: TGTGCCTGCCGGGACAGGGGCGAAAGATTATTT. It codes for CACRDRGERLF. The CDR3, in full, reads CACRDRGERLFF.